This T cell receptor (beta chain) was recovered during a study of metastatic and nonmetastatic thyroid tumors (dated by TCRdb to the early 2020s). Looking at the study overall: Repertoires were compared across peripheral blood and tumor or nodule tissue samples from malignant and benign thyroid patients. General study outcomes and caveats: In both blood and tumor samples, malignant tumors were reported to have significantly higher TCR beta diversity than benign nodules.

Library preparation was by PCR. Sequencing took place on an Illumina HiSeq 4000. High-throughput sequencing was used to profile the CDR3 region of the TCR beta-chain in every patient. Regarding the original processing steps: CDR3 differences across clinicopathological groups were used to build a classifier for discriminating distant-metastatic papillary thyroid cancer patients. The Shannon index was used to measure repertoire diversity, and the Morisita-Horn index was used to measure how similar tumor and blood repertoires were. In TCRdb, the public reads were trimmed at Q25 with fastp and aligned with MiXCR, with productive beta chains retained. The V and J calls follow TCRdb's processing rather than the paper's. The sample records about 11,000 clones, over 30% of which are singletons. About 15% of the sample rests with the top ten. In the case of this clone: This receptor's antigen is unknown. No clone much larger than this one lies a single base away; base qualities are absent.

No patient had received any treatment before thyroid surgery. Using T-cell receptor beta sequencing, the study looked back at clinical samples from patients collected from about 2011 to 2019. The receptor comes from a female donor with papillary thyroid cancer or a benign thyroid nodule (not recorded which). Some clones in this sample may be carry-over from other donors' samples. Sequenced material: tumor tissue.

The base sequence is TGTGCCAGCAGCGGGGACAGGGGTAGCTACGAGCAGTACTTC. It translates as CASSGDRGSYEQYF. Recombination connected TRBV9 to TRBJ2-7; TRBD1 aligns with 10 central bases. Including the terminal cysteine and phenylalanine, the CDR3 comprises 14 residues. Only the CDR3 DNA is retained, 42 bases long and in frame from the first base. V lost 3 bases and J lost 3 bases, and the count of bases not matched to a germline gene is 3. Reading the germline V gene gives CDR1 SGDLS and CDR2 YYNGEE.